The 2 T cell receptor beta chains below were found in one sample sequenced in a study of blood T cell repertoires in COVID-19. TCRdb's table, derived via immunoSEQ multiplex PCR, lists solely in-frame clones and lacks some. The sample has roughly 110,000 clones, 70% to 90% seen once. Specimen: peripheral blood. The source of these receptors is a man aged 40-50 years with active or convalescent COVID-19.

Only one count was recorded for this clone. The V and J genes are TRBV27 and TRBJ1-3, with D possibly being TRBD1 (6 bases). In germline, CDR1 is MNHEY, CDR2 SMNVEV (reference sequence). The CDR3 sequence is 17 residues long. V was cut by 2 bases and J by 1 base, with 15 bases left in between. The CDR3 loop is CASSLANRVRSGNTIYF. For the CDR3, the DNA is TGTGCCAGCAGTTTAGCGAACAGGGTTAGATCTGGAAACACCATATATTTT.

This clone was observed a few times. This chain's CDR3 is CASSPIAGGSLNEQFF. The CDR3 DNA follows: TGTGCCAGCAGCCCAATAGCGGGGGGTTCCCTCAATGAGCAGTTCTTC. The rearrangement links TRBV13 to TRBJ2-1; TRBD2 aligns across 10 bases. This CDR3 comprises 16 residues. The junction had 10 bases not matched to a gene; V was cut back by 5 bases and J by 6 bases. CDR1 PRHDT and CDR2 FYEKMQ come from the germline V gene (reference sequence).